This T cell receptor beta chain was found in a study of tumor-infiltrating lymphocytes in primary liver carcinoma. Overall study: Roughly 3.5 to 7.5 million productive TCRbeta reads came from each sample, comparable across tissue types. General study points: The 250 largest clones made up significantly more of tumor than blood repertoires (p = 0.039).

Looked up from germline, CDR1 is GTSNPN and CDR2 is SVGIG (reference sequence). Losses at the gene ends were 4 bases for V and 4 bases for J; bases not matched to a gene: 8. The CDR3 sequence is 14 residues long. This clonotype was observed at least ten times. No antigen is known for it. For each extraction, RNA and DNA were obtained together from approximately 20-30 mg of unsorted bulk tissue. Production of TCR beta cDNA used 500 ng total RNA together with a constant-region primer. For TCR beta, libraries were produced by three nested multiplex PCR rounds using slightly modified ARM-PCR. It was with TRBV1-TRBV30 forward primers and a C-beta reverse primer that the first two PCR rounds were run, at approximately 10 cycles each. Each CDR3 protein gets one entry after TCRdb re-called the multiplex PCR reads with MiXCR. The repertoire includes 100,000 to 150,000 distinct CDR3 sequences, 60% to 75% of them detected once, and approximately 8.9% sits in the top ten.

Material for sequencing was liver tumor tissue from sampling region 3. Subset meaning: tumor region T3, left-lateral pole. V usage is TRBV30 and J usage is TRBJ2-3; TRBD2 aligns across 7 bases. This clonotype was obtained from a woman aged 55-69 years with primary liver carcinoma and hepatitis B virus infection. The CDR3 reads CAWNQAGQADTQYF. The DNA for the CDR3 is TGTGCCTGGAACCAAGCGGGGCAGGCAGATACGCAGTATTTT.